Below, 29 T cell receptor beta chains from the same sample are listed, as sequenced in a study of cytomegalovirus exposure and HLA in healthy donors. PCR employed 60 Vbeta and 13 Jbeta primers. Repertoires were generated with immunoSEQ multiplex PCR, while TCRdb's copy carries only in-frame clones and drops some. The sample lists approximately 160,000 clones, more than 70% occurring once. The sequenced material came from PBMCs. These receptors came from a woman between 45 and 60 years old in good health and CMV-seropositive.

This sequence joins TRBV25-1 and TRBJ1-1; D is perhaps TRBD1 (6 bases). The CDR3 spans 15 residues. Trimming left V 8 bases short and J 1 base short, with 17 bases between. Germline lookup yields CDR1 MGHDK and CDR2 SYGVNS. The CDR3 region has the DNA TGTGCCAGCCATAGTAAAAAAGGGGGGAACACTGAAGCTTTCTTT. Protein: CASHSKKGGNTEAFF.

This clone was observed a few times. The V call is TRBV2, the J call TRBJ2-7; 9 nucleotides line up with TRBD2. Germline trimming cut 5 bases from V and 0 bases from J; bases unmatched to any gene: 11. The CDR3 spans 17 residues. The germline CDR1 and CDR2 sequences are SNHLY and FYNNEI. This chain's CDR3 is CASSPRRSSGVSYEQYF. CDR3 nucleotide sequence: TGTGCCAGCAGTCCAAGGAGATCTAGCGGGGTCTCCTACGAGCAGTACTTC.

V gene TRBV7-2 combines with J gene TRBJ1-3; 7 bases match TRBD1. The ends lost 5 bases at V and 4 bases at J; junction bases unmatched: 11. The CDR3 runs to 16 residues. The germline gives CDR1 SGHTA, CDR2 FQGNSA. CDR3 nucleotide sequence: TGTGCCAGCAGCATAAACAGGGGCTCACTCGGAAACACCATATATTTT. It yields the protein CASSINRGSLGNTIYF.

The chain has TRBV5-4 and TRBJ1-6; 8 bases are a match to TRBD1. CDR1 is SGHNT, CDR2 YYREEE, per germline (reference sequence). There are 17 residues in the CDR3. Trimming at V came to 0 bases and at J to 0 bases, leaving 2 bases not matched to a gene. CDR3 sequence (DNA): TGTGCCAGCAGCTTGGGGGACAGGAGCTCCTATAATTCACCCCTCCACTTT. Protein product: CASSLGDRSSYNSPLHF.

CDR3 coding DNA: TGTGCCAGCAGTCGGGACAGGAGGGGCGGGGAGCTGTTTTTT. Translated: CASSRDRRGGELFF. The rearrangement joins TRBV7-8 to TRBJ2-2; TRBD1 matches at 8 bases. Per germline, CDR1 SGHVS and CDR2 FQNEAQ. This CDR3 is 14 amino acids long. Trimming took 6 bases from V and 7 from J; bases not matched to a gene: 7.

The chain joins TRBV5-6 to TRBJ2-3, with 10 bases identical to TRBD2. The germline gives CDR1 SGHDT, CDR2 YYEEEE. There are 15 residues in the CDR3. V trimming: 3 bases; J trimming: 0 bases; junction bases outside the gene matches: 1. Here the CDR3 DNA reads TGTGCCAGCAGCTCGACTAGCGGGAGCACAGATACGCAGTATTTT. It translates to CASSSTSGSTDTQYF.

CDR3 DNA: TGCAGCGTTGAAGAAACAGGGACAGGGGGCCAGCATTTT. This encodes CSVEETGTGGQHF. This sequence joins TRBV29-1 and TRBJ1-5; 11 bases align to TRBD1. The V gene's germline CDR1 is SQVTM and CDR2 ANQGSEA. Trimming took 0 bases from V and 12 from J; bases not matched to a gene: 4. There are 13 residues in the CDR3.

This sequence joins TRBV7-9 and TRBJ1-2, with a weak D call TRBD1 (5 bases). Germline V lookup: CDR1 SEHNR, CDR2 FQNEAQ (reference sequence). The CDR3 has 16 residues. V lost 5 bases and J lost 4, with 20 bases in between. Here the CDR3 DNA reads TGTGCCAGCAGCCACGACGGGGGGGGAAGGGGCTATGGCTACACCTTC. Translating it yields CASSHDGGGRGYGYTF.

The chain uses TRBV2 and TRBJ1-1; 9 bases are shared with TRBD1. V trimming: 8 bases; J trimming: 1 base; junction bases outside the gene matches: 2. The CDR3 covers 13 residues. Germline V gene data show CDR1 as SNHLY and CDR2 as FYNNEI. The CDR3 DNA sequence: TGTGCCAGCCTGACAGGGGGGAACACTGAAGCTTTCTTT. This sequence encodes CASLTGGNTEAFF.

The chain is built from TRBV6-5 and TRBJ1-2; D perhaps matches TRBD1 (6 bases). Trimming cost V 6 bases and J 0 bases, with 11 bases left between them. Germline-derived CDR1 and CDR2 are MNHEY and SVGAGI. The CDR3 loop spans 14 amino acids. The chain's CDR3 is CASRDRSANYGYTF. The CDR3 nucleotides read TGTGCCAGCAGGGACAGATCCGCTAACTATGGCTACACCTTC.

This chain connects TRBV5-4 to TRBJ1-2; the match to TRBD1 covers 10 bases. The CDR3 length is 15 residues. The trim removed 4 bases at V and 4 bases at J, leaving 7 bases unmatched. The germline V gene has CDR1 SGHNT and CDR2 YYREEE (reference sequence). The CDR3 protein is CASSLGQGGPYGYTF. CDR3 coding DNA: TGTGCCAGCAGCCTCGGACAGGGGGGACCCTATGGCTACACCTTC.

V and J are TRBV5-6 and TRBJ2-1; TRBD2 agrees at 9 bases. This CDR3 has 14 residues. J was trimmed by 2 bases and V by 6 bases; bases with no gene match: 3. The germline V gene encodes CDR1 SGHDT and CDR2 YYEEEE. In DNA, the CDR3 is TGTGCCAGCAACTTAGCGGGAGCCTACAATGAGCAGTTCTTC. Encoded protein: CASNLAGAYNEQFF.

This chain uses TRBV25-1 with TRBJ1-4; TRBD1 matches 7 bases. Germline values: CDR1 MGHDK, CDR2 SYGVNS. The CDR3 has 17 amino acids. The V segment lost 3 bases and the J segment 8 bases; nucleotides outside the gene matches: 15. In DNA form, the CDR3 reads TGTGCCAGCAGTGAGAACTCAGGGGGTTTAACGAAGGAAAAACTGTTTTTT. It codes for CASSENSGGLTKEKLFF.

The chain employs TRBV19 and TRBJ2-2; 8 bases line up with TRBD1. CDR1 LNHDA and CDR2 SQIVND come from the germline V gene (reference sequence). The CDR3 has 16 residues. V was pared by 4 bases and J by 7 bases, with 11 bases of the junction left unmatched. The CDR3 DNA reads as TGTGCCAGTAGTAGAAACCCGGGACAGGCCCTCGGGGAGCTGTTTTTT. This sequence encodes CASSRNPGQALGELFF. Variable domain in full (rest from reference TRBV19 and TRBJ2-2): DGGITQSPKYLFRKEGQNVTLSCEQNLNHDAMYWYRQDPGQGLRLIYYSQIVNDFQKGDIAEGYSVSREKKESFPLTVTSAQKNPTAFYLCASSRNPGQALGELFFGEGSRLTVL.

The chain employs TRBV5-1 and TRBJ2-2; 7 nucleotides agree with TRBD1. Germline CDR1 is SGHRS and CDR2 is YFSETQ. V was clipped by 2 bases and J by 0 bases; unmatched bases: 1. This CDR3 is built from 15 residues. This CDR3 is CASSFGQANTGELFF. CDR3 in DNA: TGCGCCAGCAGCTTTGGACAGGCGAACACCGGGGAGCTGTTTTTT. Combining the CDR3 with reference TRBV5-1 and TRBJ2-2 gives the whole variable domain KAGVTQTPRYLIKTRGQQVTLSCSPISGHRSVSWYQQTPGQGLQFLFEYFSETQRNKGNFPGRFSGRQFSNSRSEMNVSTLELGDSALYLCASSFGQANTGELFFGEGSRLTVL.

J is TRBJ2-2 and V is TRBV11-2; D unresolved. V was shortened by 5 bases and J by 6 bases, with 7 bases between the two germline ends. This CDR3 spans 12 amino acids. The V gene's germline CDR1 is SGHAT and CDR2 FQNNGV. DNA of the CDR3: TGTGCCAGCAGCCTTCAGTCCGGGGAGCTGTTTTTT. Amino acid sequence: CASSLQSGELFF.

This clone was detected once. The germline gene is not matched at one end of the junction; a read error may be the cause. This rearrangement joins TRBV4-3 to TRBJ2-1; 14 positions agree with TRBD2. Germline values: CDR1 LGHNA, CDR2 YSLEER. The CDR3 is 18 amino acids. The CDR3 coding sequence is TGCGCCAGCAGCCAAGATCGGGGAGGGGGACTAGCGGGAGTCCTTGAGATCTTC. Translated: CASSQDRGGGLAGVLEIF.

Concerning this clone itself: At one end the junction does not follow the germline gene, possibly because of a read error. CDR3 nucleotides: TGCGTCAGCAGCCAAGAAGAGGTTAACTATGGCTACACCTTC. This codes for CVSSQEEVNYGYTF. The rearrangement uses TRBV4-1 and TRBJ1-2; D is undetermined. The CDR3 runs to 14 residues. From germline, CDR1 is MGHRA and CDR2 YSYEKL.

This rearrangement joins TRBV19 to TRBJ2-7; no clear D gene. Deletions cut 3 bases from V and 3 bases from J, with 12 bases between. CDR1 and CDR2 (germline): LNHDA, SQIVND (reference sequence). The length of the CDR3 is 14 residues. This chain's CDR3 is CASSISKHHYEQYF. The CDR3 DNA is TGTGCCAGTAGTATCTCGAAACATCACTACGAGCAGTACTTC.

The V call is TRBV5-1, the J call TRBJ2-3; D is perhaps TRBD1 (6 bases). The germline V and J ends were trimmed by 2 bases and 7 bases, with 8 bases remaining between them. The CDR3 extends over 12 amino acids. Germline V lookup: CDR1 SGHRS, CDR2 YFSETQ. Here the CDR3 reads CASSFTGHTQYF. CDR3 coding DNA: TGCGCCAGCAGCTTTACAGGGCATACGCAGTATTTT.

This clone has a single count. V and J are TRBV4-2 and TRBJ1-2, with a possible D match to TRBD1 (5 bases). CDR3 length: 16 residues. V lost 1 base and J lost 3, with 15 bases in between. The germline CDR1 and CDR2 sequences are LGHNA and YNFKEQ. The CDR3 DNA is TGTGCCAGCAGCCAAGGCCGTGAAGGGGCCCACTATGGCTACACCTTC. Protein product: CASSQGREGAHYGYTF.

The rearrangement uses TRBV7-3 and TRBJ2-3, with TRBD2 matching over 9 bases. Trimming took 5 bases from V and 0 from J; bases not matched to a gene: 6. Germline V gene sequence: CDR1 SGHTA, CDR2 FQGTGA. This CDR3 is 16 amino acids long. The CDR3 loop reads CASSQGTSLSTDTQYF. CDR3 sequence (DNA): TGTGCCAGCAGCCAGGGGACTAGCCTTAGCACAGATACGCAGTATTTT.

This chain links TRBV5-6 with TRBJ2-3, with 14 bases fitting TRBD2. There are 18 residues in the CDR3. V dropped 4 bases and J dropped 5; count of bases not matched to a gene: 12. Germline V lookup: CDR1 SGHDT, CDR2 YYEEEE. CDR3 in amino acids: CASSRPDGGLAGGDTQYF. Here the CDR3 DNA reads TGTGCCAGCAGCCGGCCAGATGGTGGACTAGCGGGAGGAGATACGCAGTATTTT.

This clone was found a few times. The V and J genes are TRBV7-3 and TRBJ2-2; 7 positions agree with TRBD1. CDR3 length: 14 amino acids. Germline CDR1 reads SGHTA; CDR2 reads FQGTGA. Trimming at V came to 10 bases and at J to 4 bases, leaving 9 bases not matched to a gene. Here the CDR3 reads CATRIGGFTGELFF. Written as DNA, the CDR3 is TGTGCCACCCGGATAGGGGGCTTCACCGGGGAGCTGTTTTTT.

To note about this clone: A read error may account for a junction end that differs from germline. The V gene is TRBV4-1, the J gene TRBJ1-3; D call uncertain. Per the germline V gene, CDR1 is MGHRA and CDR2 is YSYEKL. This CDR3 spans 16 amino acids. The CDR3 here is CASSQLPEGSGNTVYF. CDR3 nucleotide sequence: TGCGCCAGCAGCCAATTGCCAGAGGGCTCTGGAAACACCGTATATTTT.

This chain's CDR3 is CASSQDRGSFNEQFF. The DNA of the CDR3 is TGTGCCAGCAGCCAAGATAGGGGGAGTTTTAATGAGCAGTTCTTC. The genes are TRBV4-2 and TRBJ2-1; D is possibly TRBD1 (6 bases). This CDR3 region has 15 residues. Trimming pared 0 bases from V and 7 bases from J, leaving 13 bases between. Germline loops: CDR1 LGHNA, CDR2 YNFKEQ.

The chain combines TRBV7-9 with TRBJ1-5; possible D gene TRBD1, 5 bases. The CDR3 runs 15 residues. The V and J ends lost 1 base and 3 bases respectively, with 10 bases between them. The germline V gene has CDR1 SEHNR and CDR2 FQNEAQ (reference sequence). In DNA form, the CDR3 reads TGTGCCAGCAGCTTAGGGGGGGATACCAATCAGCCCCAGCATTTT. It is translated as CASSLGGDTNQPQHF.

V is TRBV19 and J is TRBJ1-1; D gene ambiguous. The CDR3 has 12 residues. Germline-derived CDR1 and CDR2 are LNHDA and SQIVND (reference sequence). Trimming pared 3 bases from V and 6 bases from J, leaving 8 bases between. The chain's CDR3 is CASSIWPSEAFF. In DNA, the CDR3 is TGTGCCAGTAGTATCTGGCCGTCTGAAGCTTTCTTT. Full variable domain (missing parts from reference TRBV19 and TRBJ1-1): DGGITQSPKYLFRKEGQNVTLSCEQNLNHDAMYWYRQDPGQGLRLIYYSQIVNDFQKGDIAEGYSVSREKKESFPLTVTSAQKNPTAFYLCASSIWPSEAFFGQGTRLTVV.

The rearrangement joins TRBV7-9 to TRBJ1-1; D gene ambiguous. The germline V and J ends were trimmed by 1 base and 1 base, with 10 bases remaining between them. Per the germline V gene, CDR1 is SEHNR and CDR2 is FQNEAQ (reference sequence). The CDR3 runs to 15 residues. The CDR3 loop reads CASSLGRGQNTEAFF. DNA of the CDR3: TGTGCCAGCAGCTTAGGGCGCGGGCAGAACACTGAAGCTTTCTTT.